The text below deals with one T cell receptor beta chain. The antigen this receptor binds is unknown. Nothing much larger sits one base from this clone, and base qualities are not available. The record originates from a study of post-analysis software for immune sequencing data (dated by TCRdb to the mid-2010s). Some background on the complete study: Recorded disease courses included relapsing-remitting, secondary progressive and progressive-relapsing multiple sclerosis, with some patients lacking subtype annotation. The multiple sclerosis patient repertoires were compared with 11 previously published healthy control repertoires from donors aged roughly 6 to 25 years. A subset of samples was prepared in parallel using single-end sample barcoding, then pooled and co-amplified after Illumina adapter ligation. General findings and caveats noted by the study authors: The multiple sclerosis patient group was slightly younger than the control group. Patients showed significantly higher frequencies than controls for about 5 TRBV segments, among them TRBV5-6, TRBV5-1 and TRBV20-1. Multiple sclerosis patients had significantly lower normalized Chao1 diversity than controls, a result that suggests substantial peripheral T-cell clonal expansion. Direct clustering with F measure showed strong co-clustering of samples prepared in the same batch, prompting a batch-effect correction.

Germline trimming amounts to 6 bases on V and 6 bases on J, with 8 as the count of junction bases outside the gene matches. Including cysteine and phenylalanine, the CDR3 has 15 amino acids. Just the 45-base CDR3 DNA is kept, in frame starting at base 1. In the germline V gene, CDR1 corresponds to MNHEY and CDR2 to SVGEGT. TCR beta repertoires were profiled from peripheral blood of roughly 13 young patients with multiple sclerosis to demonstrate the VDJtools post-analysis software. The multiple sclerosis patients were children and adolescents between roughly 6 and 16 years of age. The protocol used for the library was PCR. Sequencing was carried out with an Illumina HiSeq 2500. To reduce PCR and sequencing biases, unique molecular identifiers were incorporated into the TCR beta cDNA libraries. Roughly 0.5 million cDNA molecules were obtained per 1 to 10 million input T cells, so each molecule approximated one T cell. The same protocol used for the earlier healthy control dataset was applied to prepare and sequence the patient libraries. Within a given batch, samples were prepared together, multiplexed and sequenced on the same HiSeq lane. In the original analysis: Raw barcoded reads were processed with MIGEC, discarding single-read molecular identifier groups before consensus assembly and CDR3 extraction. VDJtools was used for post-analysis of the clonotype tables, with diversity normalized by down-sampling every dataset to the smallest sample size. In repertoire overlap clustering, CDR3 amino acid sequences, but not nucleotide sequences, were matched to correct batch-related cross-sample contamination. TCRdb redid the processing of the public reads, applying fastp at Q25 and MiXCR, and retained in-frame beta chains. When rows share a CDR3 protein, they turn into one entry using the most common DNA and genes. The V and J calls reflect TCRdb's pipeline rather than the authors' work. Within this sample are more than 350,000 distinct CDR3 sequences, with roughly 38% of them counted one time only. Under 9% of the sample goes to the ten largest clones.

The TCR originated in a girl aged 2 to 10 with multiple sclerosis. The receptor chain draws on TRBV6-2 or TRBV6-3 and TRBJ1-6; 7 bases in between match TRBD1. The sequencing sample was made of blood. CDR3 reads: CASRPGTGANSPLHF. The nucleotide sequence is given as TGTGCCAGCAGACCCGGAACAGGGGCTAATTCACCCCTCCACTTT.